A selection of T cell receptor beta chains follows, all from one sample in a study of identical twins. In TCRdb, the 5' RACE reads were re-called with MiXCR into one record per CDR3 protein. The sample carries under 250,000 distinct CDR3 sequences, approximately 8% recorded once. Another study also made use of these data, one on yellow fever vaccine responses in identical twins.

Sequencing was performed on CD8+ T cells sorted from blood. The receptors here all came from a woman aged 18-29 years in good health. CDR3s include the opening cysteine and the closing phenylalanine or tryptophan. D genes are given only for firm matches. Clone size is given for some rows only: seen once, a few or many times, or a class if the clone is expanded.

clone_size	j_call	v_call	d_call	cdr3_aa	cdr3_nt
few	TRBJ1-2	TRBV11-2	-	CASSLVGGTLGYTF	TGTGCCAGCAGCTTAGTGGGGGGAACTCTGGGCTACACCTTC
-	TRBJ2-7	TRBV28	-	CASSLLRGFYEQYF	TGTGCCAGCAGCCTCTTACGCGGGTTCTACGAGCAGTACTTC
-	TRBJ2-1	TRBV6-1	-	CASSQTSNSYNEQFF	TGTGCCAGCAGCCAGACTTCAAACTCCTACAATGAGCAGTTCTTC
-	TRBJ2-1	TRBV20-1	-	CSASGAPSGNEQFF	TGCAGTGCTAGCGGGGCCCCGTCGGGGAATGAGCAGTTCTTC
many	TRBJ2-1	TRBV6-1	TRBD2	CASSGLAGQDNEQFF	TGTGCCAGCAGTGGACTAGCGGGACAAGACAATGAGCAGTTCTTC
many	TRBJ2-5	TRBV12-3/TRBV12-4	TRBD2	CASTKLAVQETQYF	TGTGCCAGCACAAAACTAGCGGTCCAAGAGACCCAGTACTTC
many	TRBJ2-2	TRBV3-1	TRBD1	CASSQDRIGDRGRRTGELFF	TGTGCCAGCAGCCAAGATCGTATTGGGGACAGGGGCCGCCGCACCGGGGAGCTGTTTTTT
many	TRBJ2-3	TRBV7-9	TRBD1	CASSGTGDRDTDTQYF	TGTGCCAGCAGCGGCACCGGGGACAGGGACACAGATACGCAGTATTTT
few	TRBJ2-7	TRBV12-3/TRBV12-4	-	CASSHLYEQYF	TGTGCCAGCAGCCACCTCTACGAGCAGTACTTC
many	TRBJ1-1	TRBV21-1	-	CASRVDNIMNTEAFF	TGTGCCAGCAGAGTGGACAACATCATGAACACTGAAGCTTTCTTT
few	TRBJ2-3	TRBV7-8	-	CASSLVTGRGTDTQYF	TGTGCCAGCAGCTTAGTAACAGGGCGGGGCACAGATACGCAGTATTTT
many	TRBJ2-7	TRBV20-1	TRBD2	CSARDRTSGRYEQYF	TGCAGTGCTAGAGATAGAACTAGCGGGAGGTACGAGCAGTACTTC
many	TRBJ1-1	TRBV5-6	-	CASSLGGNTEAFF	TGTGCCAGCAGCTTGGGTGGGAACACTGAAGCTTTCTTT
many	TRBJ2-1	TRBV20-1	-	CSSKGDSYNEQFF	TGCAGTTCAAAGGGGGACTCCTACAATGAGCAGTTCTTC
many	TRBJ2-7	TRBV4-1	-	CASSQDPSSYEQYF	TGCGCCAGCAGCCAAGACCCGAGCTCCTACGAGCAGTACTTC
-	TRBJ2-3	TRBV12-3/TRBV12-4	TRBD2	CASSPAAGGGDTQYF	TGTGCCAGCAGCCCGGCGGCGGGAGGAGGAGATACGCAGTATTTT
few	TRBJ2-2	TRBV7-6	TRBD1	CASSLDPNRGRTGELFF	TGTGCCAGCAGCTTAGACCCGAACAGGGGGAGGACCGGGGAGCTGTTTTTT
few	TRBJ2-3	TRBV7-8	-	CASSLVWRGGTDTQYF	TGTGCCAGCAGCTTAGTATGGAGAGGAGGCACAGATACGCAGTATTTT
-	TRBJ2-5	TRBV7-9	-	CASSLVLGVQTQYF	TGTGCCAGCAGCTTAGTCCTTGGGGTCCAGACCCAGTACTTC
-	TRBJ1-3	TRBV11-2	TRBD1	CASSLDRRQGAGNTIYF	TGTGCCAGCAGCTTAGATCGGCGACAGGGGGCTGGAAACACCATATATTTT
-	TRBJ2-7	TRBV10-3	TRBD1	CAISDPVRQGARYEQYF	TGTGCCATCAGTGACCCCGTCCGACAGGGGGCACGCTACGAGCAGTACTTC
few	TRBJ1-2	TRBV5-5	-	CASSSGGYTF	TGTGCCAGCAGCTCGGGTGGCTACACCTTC
-	TRBJ2-3	TRBV7-6	TRBD2	CASSLARGSAQSFTDTQYF	TGTGCCAGCAGCTTAGCGCGCGGGAGCGCCCAATCTTTCACAGATACGCAGTATTTT
few	TRBJ2-4	TRBV29-1	-	CSVIARTPSGDIQYF	TGCAGCGTAATAGCCCGGACCCCCTCGGGGGACATTCAGTACTTC
few	TRBJ2-1	TRBV5-1	TRBD2	CASSSGQSSYNEQFF	TGCGCCAGTTCTAGCGGGCAGAGCTCCTACAATGAGCAGTTCTTC
many	TRBJ2-2	TRBV5-1	TRBD2	CASSFHSGSSGELFF	TGCGCCAGCAGTTTCCATAGCGGGAGCTCCGGGGAGCTGTTTTTT
many	TRBJ2-5	TRBV4-1	-	CASSQERQVQETQYF	TGCGCCAGCAGCCAAGAGAGACAGGTACAAGAGACCCAGTACTTC
many	TRBJ1-5	TRBV5-1	-	CASSDTGSNQPQHF	TGCGCCAGCAGCGATACAGGGTCCAATCAGCCCCAGCATTTT
many	TRBJ1-5	TRBV15	-	CATSRGPGGQPQHF	TGTGCCACCAGCAGAGGTCCGGGAGGACAGCCCCAGCATTTT
few	TRBJ2-1	TRBV27	-	CASGPTGSYNEQFF	TGTGCCAGCGGTCCAACCGGGTCCTACAATGAGCAGTTCTTC
-	TRBJ1-1	TRBV20-1	-	CSARDHQNTEAFF	TGCAGTGCTAGAGACCACCAGAACACTGAAGCTTTCTTT
many	TRBJ2-1	TRBV7-2	-	CASSLGWGSPYNEQFF	TGTGCCAGCAGCTTAGGCTGGGGCAGTCCCTACAATGAGCAGTTCTTC
few	TRBJ2-1	TRBV27	-	CASSLSSAITDEQFF	TGTGCCAGCAGTTTAAGTTCCGCGATTACCGATGAGCAGTTCTTC
many	TRBJ2-1	TRBV27	TRBD1	CASSLWGQGNEQFF	TGTGCCAGCAGTTTATGGGGACAGGGCAATGAGCAGTTCTTC
many	TRBJ2-3	TRBV27	TRBD1	CASSLPAGTEQYF	TGTGCCAGCAGTTTACCCGCCGGGACAGAGCAGTATTTT
many	TRBJ2-3	TRBV2	TRBD2	CASRELAGGSTDTQYF	TGTGCCAGCAGAGAACTAGCGGGGGGGAGCACAGATACGCAGTATTTT
-	TRBJ2-1	TRBV9	-	CASSGGTINEQFF	TGTGCCAGCAGTGGCGGGACAATCAATGAGCAGTTCTTC
few	TRBJ1-1	TRBV6-5	-	CASSYGTMNTEAFF	TGTGCCAGCAGTTACGGCACTATGAACACTGAAGCTTTCTTT
-	TRBJ2-7	TRBV12-3/TRBV12-4	-	CASSRPPEQYF	TGTGCCAGCAGCCGCCCCCCCGAGCAGTACTTC
many	TRBJ2-1	TRBV2	-	CASNPLGNEQFF	TGTGCCAGCAACCCCCTCGGCAATGAGCAGTTCTTC
-	TRBJ2-3	TRBV27	TRBD2	CASSPRLAGTDTQYF	TGTGCCAGCAGTCCACGACTAGCGGGCACAGATACGCAGTATTTT
many	TRBJ1-1	TRBV29-1	-	CSAPGRANTEAFF	TGCAGCGCCCCGGGACGGGCGAACACTGAAGCTTTCTTT
-	TRBJ2-1	TRBV5-1	-	CASSLRYGNEQFF	TGCGCCAGCAGCCTCAGGTACGGGAATGAGCAGTTCTTC
once	TRBJ2-3	TRBV12-3/TRBV12-4	TRBD2	CASSPRTGWGLAGYTDTQYF	TGTGCCAGCAGCCCGAGGACAGGTTGGGGACTAGCGGGTTACACAGATACGCAGTATTTT
-	TRBJ2-7	TRBV2	TRBD2	CASTIAGAPYEQYF	TGTGCCAGCACTATAGCGGGAGCTCCCTACGAGCAGTACTTC
-	TRBJ2-1	TRBV27	-	CASSLSGTGNEQFF	TGTGCCAGCAGTTTATCCGGGACTGGCAATGAGCAGTTCTTC
-	TRBJ1-2	TRBV20-1	-	CSAKRDRYGYTF	TGCAGTGCCAAGAGGGATCGTTATGGCTACACCTTC
-	TRBJ2-5	TRBV15	-	CATSRGYAQETQYF	TGTGCCACCAGCAGAGGGTACGCCCAAGAGACCCAGTACTTC